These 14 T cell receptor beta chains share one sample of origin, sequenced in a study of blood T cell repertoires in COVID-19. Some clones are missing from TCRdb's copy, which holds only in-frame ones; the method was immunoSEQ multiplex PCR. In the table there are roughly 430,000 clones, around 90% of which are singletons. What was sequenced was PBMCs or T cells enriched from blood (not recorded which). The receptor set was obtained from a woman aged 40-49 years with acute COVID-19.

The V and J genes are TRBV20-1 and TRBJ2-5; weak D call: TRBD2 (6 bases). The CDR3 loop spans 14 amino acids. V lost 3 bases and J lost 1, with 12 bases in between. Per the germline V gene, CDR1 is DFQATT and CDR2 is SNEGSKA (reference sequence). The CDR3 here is CSASVTGLQETQYF. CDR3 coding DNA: TGCAGTGCTAGTGTTACGGGACTCCAAGAGACCCAGTACTTC.

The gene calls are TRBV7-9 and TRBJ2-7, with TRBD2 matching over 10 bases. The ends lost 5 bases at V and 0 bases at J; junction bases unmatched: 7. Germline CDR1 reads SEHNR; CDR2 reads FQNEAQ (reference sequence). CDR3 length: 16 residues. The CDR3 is CASSGGLAVYSYEQYF. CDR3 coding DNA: TGTGCCAGCAGCGGAGGACTAGCGGTTTACTCCTACGAGCAGTACTTC.

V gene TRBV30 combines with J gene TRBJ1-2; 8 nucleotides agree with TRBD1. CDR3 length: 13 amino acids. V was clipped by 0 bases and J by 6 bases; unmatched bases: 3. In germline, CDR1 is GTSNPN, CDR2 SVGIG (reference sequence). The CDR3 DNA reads TGTGCCTGGAGTGTTCAGGGGGCGAATGGCTACACCTTC. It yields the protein CAWSVQGANGYTF.

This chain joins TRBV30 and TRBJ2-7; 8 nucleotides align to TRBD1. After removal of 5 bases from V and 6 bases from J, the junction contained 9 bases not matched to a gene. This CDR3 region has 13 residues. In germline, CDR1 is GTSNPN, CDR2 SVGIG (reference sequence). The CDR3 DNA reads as TGTGCCTGGGAGGGACAGGTGAGGGGCGAGCAGTACTTC. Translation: CAWEGQVRGEQYF.

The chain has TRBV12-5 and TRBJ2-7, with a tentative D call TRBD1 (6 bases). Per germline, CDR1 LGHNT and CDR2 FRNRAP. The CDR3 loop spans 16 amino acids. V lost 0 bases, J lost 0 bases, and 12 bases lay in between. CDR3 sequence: CASGLVLGTHSYEQYF. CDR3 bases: TGTGCTAGTGGTTTGGTACTAGGGACACACTCCTACGAGCAGTACTTC.

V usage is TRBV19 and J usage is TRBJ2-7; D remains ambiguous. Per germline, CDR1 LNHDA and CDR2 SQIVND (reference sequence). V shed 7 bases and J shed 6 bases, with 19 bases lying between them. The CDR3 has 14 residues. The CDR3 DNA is TGTGCCAGTATGATATCCCCCAGGCTTTTCGAGCAGTACTTC. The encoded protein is CASMISPRLFEQYF. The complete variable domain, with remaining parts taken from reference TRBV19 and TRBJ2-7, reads DGGITQSPKYLFRKEGQNVTLSCEQNLNHDAMYWYRQDPGQGLRLIYYSQIVNDFQKGDIAEGYSVSREKKESFPLTVTSAQKNPTAFYLCASMISPRLFEQYFGPGTRLTVT.

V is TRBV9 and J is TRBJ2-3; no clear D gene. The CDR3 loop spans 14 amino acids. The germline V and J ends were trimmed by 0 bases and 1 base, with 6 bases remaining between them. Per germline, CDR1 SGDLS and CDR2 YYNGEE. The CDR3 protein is CASSVDIGTDTQYF. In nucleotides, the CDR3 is TGTGCCAGCAGCGTAGACATCGGCACAGATACGCAGTATTTT.

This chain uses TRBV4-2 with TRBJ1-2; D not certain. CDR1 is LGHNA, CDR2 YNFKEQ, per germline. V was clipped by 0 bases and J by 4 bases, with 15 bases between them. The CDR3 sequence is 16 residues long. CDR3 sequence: CASSQDPNVRSYGYTF. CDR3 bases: TGTGCCAGCAGCCAAGATCCAAACGTCCGCAGCTATGGCTACACCTTC.

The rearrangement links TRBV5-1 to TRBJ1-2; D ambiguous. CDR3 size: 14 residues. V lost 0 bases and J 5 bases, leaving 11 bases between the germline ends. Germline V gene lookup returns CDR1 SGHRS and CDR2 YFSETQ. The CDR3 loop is CASSLGPIGYGYTF. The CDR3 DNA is TGCGCCAGCAGCTTGGGCCCCATCGGGTATGGCTACACCTTC.

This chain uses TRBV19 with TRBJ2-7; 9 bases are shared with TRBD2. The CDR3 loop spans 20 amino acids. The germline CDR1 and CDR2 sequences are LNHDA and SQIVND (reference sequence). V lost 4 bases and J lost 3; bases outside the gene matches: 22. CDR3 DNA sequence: TGTGCCAGTAGTACCTCACCAAGTCCGGGACTAGCTACGCGAATCTACGAGCAGTACTTC. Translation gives CASSTSPSPGLATRIYEQYF.

Here the CDR3 reads CASSLTGRNTEAFF. The CDR3 DNA is TGTGCCAGCAGTCTGACAGGGCGGAACACTGAAGCTTTCTTT. The chain uses TRBV27 and TRBJ1-1, with 7 bases fitting TRBD1. The CDR3 spans 14 residues. Germline CDR1 MNHEY, CDR2 SMNVEV (reference sequence). V trimming: 5 bases; J trimming: 1 base; junction bases outside the gene matches: 4.

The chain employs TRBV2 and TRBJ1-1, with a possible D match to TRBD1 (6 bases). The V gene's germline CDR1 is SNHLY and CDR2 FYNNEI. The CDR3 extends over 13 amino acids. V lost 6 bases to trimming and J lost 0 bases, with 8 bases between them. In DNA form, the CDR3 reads TGTGCCAGCAGGGACAGTTTGAACACTGAAGCTTTCTTT. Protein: CASRDSLNTEAFF. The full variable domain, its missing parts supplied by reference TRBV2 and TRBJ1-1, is EPEVTQTPSHQVTQMGQEVILRCVPISNHLYFYWYRQILGQKVEFLVSFYNNEISEKSEIFDDQFSVERPDGSNFTLKIRSTKLEDSAMYFCASRDSLNTEAFFGQGTRLTVV.

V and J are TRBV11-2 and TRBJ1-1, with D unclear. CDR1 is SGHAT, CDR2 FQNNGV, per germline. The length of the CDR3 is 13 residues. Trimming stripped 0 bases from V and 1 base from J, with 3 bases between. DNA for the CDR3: TGTGCCAGCAGCTTAGACCGGAACACTGAAGCTTTCTTT. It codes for CASSLDRNTEAFF. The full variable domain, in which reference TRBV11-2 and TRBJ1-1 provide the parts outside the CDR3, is EAGVAQSPRYKIIEKRQSVAFWCNPISGHATLYWYQQILGQGPKLLIQFQNNGVVDDSQLPKDRFSAERLKGVDSTLKIQPAKLEDSAVYLCASSLDRNTEAFFGQGTRLTVV.

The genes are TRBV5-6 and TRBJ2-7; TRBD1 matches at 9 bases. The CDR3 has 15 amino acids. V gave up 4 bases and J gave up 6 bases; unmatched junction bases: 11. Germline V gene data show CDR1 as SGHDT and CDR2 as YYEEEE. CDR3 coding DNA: TGTGCCAGCAGCGTACCCGGGACAGGGACCCTCGAGCAGTACTTC. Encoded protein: CASSVPGTGTLEQYF. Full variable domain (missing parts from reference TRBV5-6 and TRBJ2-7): DAGVTQSPTHLIKTRGQQVTLRCSPKSGHDTVSWYQQALGQGPQFIFQYYEEEERQRGNFPDRFSGHQFPNYSSELNVNALLLGDSALYLCASSVPGTGTLEQYFGPGTRLTVT.